The clone carrying this T cell receptor (beta chain) was counted only a few times. The antigen remains undetermined. V lost 0 bases and J lost 7, with 13 bases in between. CDR1 and CDR2 from the germline V gene are SGHRS and YFSETQ. This CDR3 has 15 amino acids. One entry per CDR3 protein results from TCRdb running MiXCR on the RT-PCR reads. Counted here are around 470,000 distinct CDR3 sequences, approximately 7.8% occurring once; the ten biggest clones make up 10% to 15%. This specimen comes from a study of response to subunit inactivated influenza vaccine. Overall study results and limits: The study's authors posited that every seasonal influenza vaccination enlists few new T cells.

The V gene is TRBV5-1, the J gene TRBJ2-2; D is possibly TRBD1 or TRBD2 (5 bases each). The clonotype originates from a man aged 45 to 75 who received an inactivated influenza vaccine. The specimen comprised PBMCs from blood, sampled approximately 25 months after vaccination. The CDR3 region has the DNA TGCGCCAGCAGCTTGGGGGGGACCCTCGGCGGGGAGCTGTTTTTT. This encodes CASSLGGTLGGELFF.